What follows are 14 T cell receptor beta chains derived from one specimen sequenced in a study of a mutant IDH1 vaccine in newly diagnosed glioma. Only in-frame clones appear in the TCRdb table, and some are missing; sequencing was by immunoSEQ multiplex PCR. The table shows 38,000 or so clones, with 80% occurring only once. Time point meaning: week 11, during vaccination. With topical imiquimod, each dose of the vaccine consisted of 300 ug of mutant IDH1 20-mer peptide. For these TCRs, the target antigens are not known. The source was peripheral blood mononuclear cells (PBMCs), collected from a glioma patient whose treatment included an IDH1 peptide vaccine. The receptor source for this set is a young woman with glioma. Some clones in this sample may be carry-over from other donors' samples.

V gene TRBV11-2 combines with J gene TRBJ2-7, with a possible D match to TRBD1 (6 bases). The germline V gene encodes CDR1 SGHAT and CDR2 FQNNGV. V dropped 5 bases and J dropped 2 bases, with 16 bases sitting between them. CDR3 length: 15 amino acids. Written as DNA, the CDR3 is TGTGCCAGCAGCCTGAGACAGGAAAACGCCTACGAGCAGTACTTC. The encoded protein is CASSLRQENAYEQYF.

This chain connects TRBV5-4 to TRBJ1-1, with D perhaps TRBD1 (5 bases). Trimming removed 3 bases from V and 1 base from J, with 13 bases in between. The CDR3 extends over 15 amino acids. Germline CDR1 SGHNT, CDR2 YYREEE (reference sequence). CDR3 loop: CASSYWGRKNTEAFF. CDR3 nucleotide sequence: TGTGCCAGCAGCTACTGGGGGAGGAAGAACACTGAAGCTTTCTTT. Full variable domain (remainder filled in from reference TRBV5-4 and TRBJ1-1): ETGVTQSPTHLIKTRGQQVTLRCSSQSGHNTVSWYQQALGQGPQFIFQYYREEENGRGNFPPRFSGLQFPNYSSELNVNALELDDSALYLCASSYWGRKNTEAFFGQGTRLTVV.

The chain employs TRBV7-3 and TRBJ2-2; no clear D. This CDR3 has 14 amino acids. The germline V gene encodes CDR1 SGHTA and CDR2 FQGTGA. V shed 5 bases and J shed 3 bases, with 10 bases lying between them. The CDR3 DNA reads as TGTGCCAGCAGCCCCCAACCAGACACCGGGGAGCTGTTTTTT. It translates to CASSPQPDTGELFF.

The J gene is TRBJ2-5, the V gene TRBV5-5; 9 bases align to TRBD1. J was trimmed by 9 bases and V by 4 bases; bases with no gene match: 13. Germline V gene sequence: CDR1 SGHKS, CDR2 YYEKEE (reference sequence). CDR3 length equals 15 residues. CDR3 in amino acids: CASSPGTGRVGAQYF. The DNA of the CDR3 is TGTGCCAGCAGCCCTGGGACAGGGAGGGTAGGGGCCCAGTACTTC.

In its sample, this clone ranks as medium-sized (0.01 to 0.1%). The CDR3 sequence is CASSYIGTLTGELFF. For the CDR3, the DNA is TGTGCCAGCAGTTACATCGGGACCCTCACCGGGGAGCTGTTTTTT. This chain uses TRBV6-6 with TRBJ2-2, with D possibly called TRBD1 or TRBD2 (5 bases each). Germline V gene lookup returns CDR1 MNHNY and CDR2 SVGAGI (reference sequence). The CDR3 consists of 15 residues. V was pared by 2 bases and J by 4 bases, with 11 bases between.

The chain employs TRBV27 and TRBJ2-7; D not resolved. This CDR3 has 15 residues. Germline V gene data show CDR1 as MNHEY and CDR2 as SMNVEV (reference sequence). V lost 3 bases to trimming and J lost 3 bases, with 15 bases between them. The chain's CDR3 is CASSLMTGQFYEQYF. CDR3 nucleotides: TGTGCCAGCAGTTTGATGACTGGGCAGTTCTACGAGCAGTACTTC.

The V call is TRBV11-2, the J call TRBJ2-2, with D possibly TRBD2 on 5 matching bases. This CDR3 contains 12 residues. Per germline, CDR1 SGHAT and CDR2 FQNNGV. V lost 3 bases, J lost 6 bases, and 5 bases lay in between. The CDR3 protein is CASSFGAGELFF. The CDR3 nucleotides read TGTGCCAGCAGCTTCGGGGCCGGGGAGCTGTTTTTT.

The chain employs TRBV5-6 and TRBJ2-5; TRBD2 aligns across 12 bases. Trimming took 3 bases from V and 4 from J; bases not matched to a gene: 10. This CDR3 spans 17 amino acids. Per germline, CDR1 SGHDT and CDR2 YYEEEE. CDR3 bases: TGTGCCAGCAGCTCCGGGACTAGCGGGTGGATGTTAGAGACCCAGTACTTC. It translates to CASSSGTSGWMLETQYF.

V and J are TRBV7-9 and TRBJ1-1, with D tentatively TRBD1 (6 bases). The CDR3 has 15 amino acids. Trimming took off 5 bases at V and 8 bases at J, with 21 bases between the two ends. CDR1 is SEHNR and CDR2 is FQNEAQ in the germline V gene (reference sequence). CDR3 in amino acids: CASSLKPTGPREAFF. The CDR3 DNA is TGTGCCAGCAGCCTCAAACCGACAGGACCGAGAGAAGCTTTCTTT.

This clone came up a few times. The CDR3 bases are TGTGCCAGCAGCCAAGGTCCTGGACAGGGGAACACTGAAGCTTTCTTT. This gives the protein CASSQGPGQGNTEAFF. The V gene is TRBV4-2, the J gene TRBJ1-1; TRBD1 aligns across 8 bases. Germline CDR1 is LGHNA and CDR2 is YNFKEQ. V lost 1 base to trimming and J lost 1 base; unmatched junction nucleotides: 5. The CDR3 extends over 16 amino acids.

The V and J genes are TRBV6-1 and TRBJ2-7; 11 nucleotides match TRBD1. Germline loops: CDR1 MNHNS, CDR2 SASEGT. CDR3 size: 13 residues. The chain's CDR3 is CASDRDRGDEQYF. The CDR3 DNA follows: TGTGCTTCAGACCGGGACAGGGGGGACGAGCAGTACTTC.

The chain combines TRBV6-4 with TRBJ2-3; D unclear. Germline V CDR1 and CDR2: MRHNA, SNTAGT. This CDR3 has 14 residues. Trimming took 0 bases from V and 6 from J, leaving 10 bases between them. The CDR3 sequence: CASSDSSLVDTQYF. Here the CDR3 DNA reads TGTGCCAGCAGTGACTCGAGTCTGGTGGATACGCAGTATTTT.

In this sample, this clone turned up a few times. CDR3 nucleotides: TGTGCCAGCTCATCCAGTAGCGGGAGGGCCGACGCCGGGGAGCTGTTTTTT. Its protein product is CASSSSSGRADAGELFF. The chain has TRBV18 and TRBJ2-2; TRBD2 matches at 11 bases. CDR3 length: 17 amino acids. V lost 5 bases to trimming and J lost 6 bases; unmatched junction nucleotides: 11. Germline CDR1 and CDR2: KGHSH and LQKENI.

J is TRBJ2-7 and V is TRBV7-2; D remains ambiguous. Trimming took 4 bases from V and 7 from J, leaving 23 bases between them. CDR1 is SGHTA, CDR2 FQGNSA, per germline. The CDR3 extends over 16 amino acids. The CDR3 loop reads CASSSAPSFTPREQYF. The CDR3 DNA follows: TGTGCCAGCAGCTCGGCACCTAGTTTCACTCCCCGGGAGCAGTACTTC.